What follows is one T cell receptor (beta chain) and its context. The data were obtained in a study of blood T cell repertoires in COVID-19. About the research overall: PBMCs, B-cell-depleted T cells, or T cells provided the cDNA or gDNA that made up the material.

The CDR3 contains 16 residues. V lost 3 bases, J lost 6 bases, and 12 bases stayed unmatched. Germline V gene lookup returns CDR1 MGHRA and CDR2 YSYEKL. Profiling relied on immunoSEQ multiplex PCR, and the TCRdb table lists in-frame clones only, not all of them. The sample consists of 200,000 to 300,000 clones, 84% of them appearing once. What was sequenced was peripheral blood. This TCR came from a woman in her thirties or forties who had recovered from COVID-19. The V gene is TRBV4-1, the J gene TRBJ2-7, with 9 bases aligning to TRBD1. The CDR3 DNA reads as TGCGCCAGCAGCCACGATCCCGGGACAGGGACCGCCGAGCAGTACTTC. It translates to CASSHDPGTGTAEQYF.